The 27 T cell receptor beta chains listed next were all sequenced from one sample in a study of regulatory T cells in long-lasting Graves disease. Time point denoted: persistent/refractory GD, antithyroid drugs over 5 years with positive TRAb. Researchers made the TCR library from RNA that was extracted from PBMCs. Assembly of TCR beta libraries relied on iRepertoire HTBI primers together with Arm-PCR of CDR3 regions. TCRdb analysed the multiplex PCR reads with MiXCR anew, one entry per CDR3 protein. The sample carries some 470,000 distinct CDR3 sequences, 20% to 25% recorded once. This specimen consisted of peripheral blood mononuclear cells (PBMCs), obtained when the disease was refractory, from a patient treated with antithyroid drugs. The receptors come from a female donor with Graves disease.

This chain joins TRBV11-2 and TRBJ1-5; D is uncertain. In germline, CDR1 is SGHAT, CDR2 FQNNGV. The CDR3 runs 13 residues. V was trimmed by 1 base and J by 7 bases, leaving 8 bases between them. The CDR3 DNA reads TGTGCCAGCAGCTTAGCTGAGTTACAGCCCCAGCATTTT. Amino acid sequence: CASSLAELQPQHF.

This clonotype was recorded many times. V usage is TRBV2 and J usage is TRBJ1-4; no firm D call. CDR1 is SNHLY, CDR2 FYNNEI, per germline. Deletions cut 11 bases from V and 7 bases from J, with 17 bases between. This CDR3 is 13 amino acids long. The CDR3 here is CAGLDVGVEKLFF. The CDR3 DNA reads TGTGCCGGATTGGACGTGGGTGTTGAAAAACTGTTTTTT. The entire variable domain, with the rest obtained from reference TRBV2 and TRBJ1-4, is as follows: EPEVTQTPSHQVTQMGQEVILRCVPISNHLYFYWYRQILGQKVEFLVSFYNNEISEKSEIFDDQFSVERPDGSNFTLKIRSTKLEDSAMYFCAGLDVGVEKLFFGSGTQLSVL.

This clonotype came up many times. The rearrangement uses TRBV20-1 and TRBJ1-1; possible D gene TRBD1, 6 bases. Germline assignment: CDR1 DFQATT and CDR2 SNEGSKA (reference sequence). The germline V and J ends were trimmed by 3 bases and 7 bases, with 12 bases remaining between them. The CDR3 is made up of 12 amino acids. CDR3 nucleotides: TGCAGTGCTAGGGGCAGGGGTTATGAAGCTTTCTTT. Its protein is CSARGRGYEAFF.

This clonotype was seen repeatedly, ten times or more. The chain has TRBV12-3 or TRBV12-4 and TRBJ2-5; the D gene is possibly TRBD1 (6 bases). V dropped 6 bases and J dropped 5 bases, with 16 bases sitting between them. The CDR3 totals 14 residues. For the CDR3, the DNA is TGTGCCAGCAGACCAGCAGGGGCAGGGGAGACCCAGTACTTC. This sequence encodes CASRPAGAGETQYF.

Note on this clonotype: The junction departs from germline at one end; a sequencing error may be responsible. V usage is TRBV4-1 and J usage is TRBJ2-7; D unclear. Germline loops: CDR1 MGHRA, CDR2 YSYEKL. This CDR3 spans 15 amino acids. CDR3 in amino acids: CASGQFGPGSYEQYF. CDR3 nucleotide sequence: TGCGCCAGCGGCCAATTCGGCCCTGGGTCCTACGAGCAGTACTTC.

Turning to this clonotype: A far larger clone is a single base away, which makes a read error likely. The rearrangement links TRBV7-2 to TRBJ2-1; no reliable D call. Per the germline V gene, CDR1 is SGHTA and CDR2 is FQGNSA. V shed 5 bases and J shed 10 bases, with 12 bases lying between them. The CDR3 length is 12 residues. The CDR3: CASSRIDYEQFF. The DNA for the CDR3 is TGTGCCAGCAGCCGGATAGATTACGAGCAGTTCTTC.

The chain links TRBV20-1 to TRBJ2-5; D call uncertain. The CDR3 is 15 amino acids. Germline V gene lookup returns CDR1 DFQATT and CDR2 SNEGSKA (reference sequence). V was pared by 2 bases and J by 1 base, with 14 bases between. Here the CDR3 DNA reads TGCAGTGCTAGATCCTACTCGTGGTCCCAAGAGACCCAGTACTTC. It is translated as CSARSYSWSQETQYF.

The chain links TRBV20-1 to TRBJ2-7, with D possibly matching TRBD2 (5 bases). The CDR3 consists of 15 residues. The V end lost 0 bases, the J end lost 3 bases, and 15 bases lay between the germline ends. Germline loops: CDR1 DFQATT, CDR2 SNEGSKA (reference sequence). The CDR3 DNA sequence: TGCAGTGCTAGAGATAGGCTAGCAAATCTCTACGAGCAGTACTTC. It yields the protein CSARDRLANLYEQYF.

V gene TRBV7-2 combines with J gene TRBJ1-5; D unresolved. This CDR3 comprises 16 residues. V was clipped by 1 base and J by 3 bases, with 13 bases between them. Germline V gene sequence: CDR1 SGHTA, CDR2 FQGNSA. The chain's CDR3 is CASSLDAGLLNQPQHF. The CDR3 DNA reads TGTGCCAGCAGCTTAGATGCCGGGTTACTCAATCAGCCCCAGCATTTT.

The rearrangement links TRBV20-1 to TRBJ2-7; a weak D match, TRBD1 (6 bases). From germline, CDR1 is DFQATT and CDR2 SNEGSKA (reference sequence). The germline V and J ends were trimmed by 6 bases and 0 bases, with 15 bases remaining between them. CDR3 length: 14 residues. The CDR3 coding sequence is TGCAGTGCCAGACCGGACAGTCTCTCCTACGAGCAGTACTTC. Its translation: CSARPDSLSYEQYF.

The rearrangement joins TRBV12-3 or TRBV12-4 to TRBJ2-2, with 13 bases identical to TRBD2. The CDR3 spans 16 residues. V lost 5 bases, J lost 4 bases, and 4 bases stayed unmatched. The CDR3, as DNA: TGTGCCAGCAGTCAACTAGCGGGGGGGGTCACCGGGGAGCTGTTTTTT. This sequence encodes CASSQLAGGVTGELFF.

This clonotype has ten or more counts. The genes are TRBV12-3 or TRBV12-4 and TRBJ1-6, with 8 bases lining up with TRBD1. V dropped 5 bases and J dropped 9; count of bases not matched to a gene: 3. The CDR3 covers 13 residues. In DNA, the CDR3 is TGTGCCAGCAGTCGGACAGGGCGTTCACCCCTCCACTTT. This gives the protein CASSRTGRSPLHF.

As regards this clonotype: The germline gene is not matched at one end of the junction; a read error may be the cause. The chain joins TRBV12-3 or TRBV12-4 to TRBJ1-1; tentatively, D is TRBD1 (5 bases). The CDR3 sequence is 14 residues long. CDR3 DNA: TGTGCCAGCAGGCTACAGCTACTGGACACTGGAGCTTTCTTT. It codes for CASRLQLLDTGAFF.

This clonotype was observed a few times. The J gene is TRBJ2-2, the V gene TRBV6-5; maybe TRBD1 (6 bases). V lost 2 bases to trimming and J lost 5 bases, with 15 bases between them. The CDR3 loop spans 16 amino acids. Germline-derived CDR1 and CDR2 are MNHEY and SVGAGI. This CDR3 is CASSYEGVLKTGELFF. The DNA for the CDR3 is TGTGCCAGCAGTTACGAGGGGGTGCTCAAGACCGGGGAGCTGTTTTTT.

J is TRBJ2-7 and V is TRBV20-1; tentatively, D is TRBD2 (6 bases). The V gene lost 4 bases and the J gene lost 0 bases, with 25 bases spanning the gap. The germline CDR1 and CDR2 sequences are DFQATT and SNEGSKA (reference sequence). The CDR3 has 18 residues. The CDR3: CSATPGPRAAGSSYEQYF. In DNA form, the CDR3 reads TGCAGTGCTACCCCGGGCCCCAGGGCGGCGGGAAGCTCCTACGAGCAGTACTTC.

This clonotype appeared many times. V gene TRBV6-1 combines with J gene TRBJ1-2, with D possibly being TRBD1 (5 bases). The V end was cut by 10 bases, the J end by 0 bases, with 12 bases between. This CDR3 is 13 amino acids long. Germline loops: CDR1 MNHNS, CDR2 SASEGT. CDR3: CATGHRTNYGYTF. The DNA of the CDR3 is TGTGCCACCGGACACCGAACTAACTATGGCTACACCTTC.

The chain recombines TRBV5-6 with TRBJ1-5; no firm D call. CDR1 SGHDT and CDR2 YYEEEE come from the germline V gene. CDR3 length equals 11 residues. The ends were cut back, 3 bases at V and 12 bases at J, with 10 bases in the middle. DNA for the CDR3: TGTGCCAGCAGCTCGGGATTTGACCAGCATTTT. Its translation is CASSSGFDQHF.

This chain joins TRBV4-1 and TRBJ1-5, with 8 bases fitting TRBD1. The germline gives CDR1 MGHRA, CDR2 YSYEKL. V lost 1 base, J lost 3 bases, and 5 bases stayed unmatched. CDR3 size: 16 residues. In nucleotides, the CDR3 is TGCGCCAGCAGCCAAGTCGGGACAGGACTCAATCAGCCCCAGCATTTT. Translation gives CASSQVGTGLNQPQHF.

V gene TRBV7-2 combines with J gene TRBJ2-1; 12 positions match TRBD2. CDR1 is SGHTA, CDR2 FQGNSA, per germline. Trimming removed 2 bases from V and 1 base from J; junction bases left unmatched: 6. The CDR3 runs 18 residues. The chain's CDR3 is CASSLRLAGVGSYNEQFF. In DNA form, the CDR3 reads TGTGCCAGCAGCTTACGACTAGCGGGAGTCGGTTCCTACAATGAGCAGTTCTTC.

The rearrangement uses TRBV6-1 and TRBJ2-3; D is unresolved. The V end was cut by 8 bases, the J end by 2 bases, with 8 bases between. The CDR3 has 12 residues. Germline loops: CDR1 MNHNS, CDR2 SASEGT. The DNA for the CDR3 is TGTGCCAGCGGACCTATCACAGATACGCAGTATTTT. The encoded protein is CASGPITDTQYF.

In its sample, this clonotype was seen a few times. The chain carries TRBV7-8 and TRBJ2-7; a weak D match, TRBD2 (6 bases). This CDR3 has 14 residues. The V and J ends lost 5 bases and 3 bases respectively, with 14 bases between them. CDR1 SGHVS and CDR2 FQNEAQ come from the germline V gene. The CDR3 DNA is TGTGCCAGCAGCCCTGCGGGACTCTACTACGAGCAGTACTTC. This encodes CASSPAGLYYEQYF.

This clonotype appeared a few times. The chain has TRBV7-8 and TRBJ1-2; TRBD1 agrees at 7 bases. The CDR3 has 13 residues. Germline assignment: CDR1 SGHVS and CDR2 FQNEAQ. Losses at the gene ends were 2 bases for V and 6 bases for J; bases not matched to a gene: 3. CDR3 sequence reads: CASSLYQGDGYTF. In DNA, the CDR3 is TGTGCCAGCAGCTTATATCAGGGGGATGGCTACACCTTC. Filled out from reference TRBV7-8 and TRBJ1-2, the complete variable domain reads GAGVSQSPRYKVAKRGQDVALRCDPISGHVSLFWYQQALGQGPEFLTYFQNEAQLDKSGLPSDRFFAERPEGSVSTLKIQRTQQEDSAVYLCASSLYQGDGYTFGSGTRLTVV.

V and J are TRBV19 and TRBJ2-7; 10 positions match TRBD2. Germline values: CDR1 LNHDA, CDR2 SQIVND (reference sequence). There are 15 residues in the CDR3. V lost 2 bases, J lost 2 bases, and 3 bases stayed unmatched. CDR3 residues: CASSILAGGAYEQYF. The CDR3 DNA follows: TGTGCCAGTAGTATATTAGCGGGAGGAGCCTACGAGCAGTACTTC.

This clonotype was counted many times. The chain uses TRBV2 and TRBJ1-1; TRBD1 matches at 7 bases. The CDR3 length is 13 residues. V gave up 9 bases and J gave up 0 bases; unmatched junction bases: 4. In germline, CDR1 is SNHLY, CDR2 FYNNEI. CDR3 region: CARNRGMNTEAFF. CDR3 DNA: TGTGCCAGGAACAGGGGCATGAACACTGAAGCTTTCTTT. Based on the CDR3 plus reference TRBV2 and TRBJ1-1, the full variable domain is EPEVTQTPSHQVTQMGQEVILRCVPISNHLYFYWYRQILGQKVEFLVSFYNNEISEKSEIFDDQFSVERPDGSNFTLKIRSTKLEDSAMYFCARNRGMNTEAFFGQGTRLTVV.

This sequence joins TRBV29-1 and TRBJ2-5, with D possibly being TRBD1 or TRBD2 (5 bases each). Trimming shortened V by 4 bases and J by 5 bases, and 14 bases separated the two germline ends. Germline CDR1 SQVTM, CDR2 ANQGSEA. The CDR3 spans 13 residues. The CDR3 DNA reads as TGCAGCGTTGGGGGGAGTATATCGGAGACCCAGTACTTC. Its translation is CSVGGSISETQYF.

The CDR3 region is CASSSSGTRRNTGELFF. DNA for the CDR3: TGTGCCAGCAGTTCATCCGGGACTAGAAGAAACACCGGGGAGCTGTTTTTT. The chain has TRBV6-6 and TRBJ2-2, with 8 bases that match TRBD2. The CDR3 has 17 residues. CDR1 is MNHNY, CDR2 SVGAGI, per germline (reference sequence). With 4 bases clipped from V and 2 bases from J, the junction kept 9 bases outside the gene matches.

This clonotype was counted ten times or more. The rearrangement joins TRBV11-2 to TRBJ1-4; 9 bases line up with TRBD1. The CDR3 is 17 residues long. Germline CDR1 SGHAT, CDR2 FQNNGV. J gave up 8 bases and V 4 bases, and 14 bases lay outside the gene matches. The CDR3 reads CASSSHPGQGSGEKLFF. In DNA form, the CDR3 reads TGTGCCAGCAGCTCCCACCCGGGACAGGGTTCTGGAGAAAAACTGTTTTTT.